Listed below are T cell receptor beta chains from one sample, sequenced in a study of OX40 agonist ivuxolimab in advanced cancers. The table came from immunoSEQ multiplex PCR; TCRdb's copy has only in-frame clones and leaves some out. In the table there are over 15,000 clones, about four fifths of which are singletons. This specimen was CD4+ or CD8+ T cells sorted from blood, taken in a trial of the OX40 agonist ivuxolimab. Receptors originate from an adult with an advanced solid tumor such as melanoma, head and neck, liver or kidney cancer. Each CDR3 is given with its conserved first and last residue. D genes are given only for firm matches. Expanded clones get a size class; other rows say once, few or many, or leave the size out.

TRBV7-2	.	TRBJ2-1	TRBD2	TGTGCCAGCAGCTTATGGCTAGCGGGAGAAGAGGGTGAGCAGTTCTTC	CASSLWLAGEEGEQFF
TRBV4-2	.	TRBJ1-2	TRBD1	TGTGCCAGCAGCCAAGATGGGGACAGGACTGTCGGCGGCTACACCTTC	CASSQDGDRTVGGYTF
TRBV6-6	.	TRBJ1-5	.	TGTGCCAGCAGTTACCTTGAAAGCCAGCCCCAGCATTTT	CASSYLESQPQHF
TRBV15	.	TRBJ2-2	.	TGTGCCACCAGCAGAGATTCCGGGACGAACACCGGGGAGCTGTTTTTT	CATSRDSGTNTGELFF
TRBV5-6	.	TRBJ2-1	.	TGTGCCAGCAGACCGCAGGAGGGTTGGGGCAATGAGCAGTTCTTC	CASRPQEGWGNEQFF
TRBV6-1	.	TRBJ2-7	.	TGTGCCAGCACCGCGTCAGGGGTTGGCGAGCAGTACTTC	CASTASGVGEQYF
TRBV10-2	.	TRBJ2-1	.	TGCGCCAGCAGTGAGGGGGGCCTTTCCTACAATGAGCAGTTCTTC	CASSEGGLSYNEQFF
TRBV11-1	medium-sized	TRBJ2-4	.	TGTGCCAGCAGCTTAGGGCAGGGGCGGTCCATTCAGTACTTC	CASSLGQGRSIQYF
TRBV6-1	.	TRBJ1-3	TRBD1	TGTGCCAGCGGGGGACAGGGCGGACGAAACACCATATATTTT	CASGGQGGRNTIYF
TRBV29-1	few	TRBJ2-1	.	TGCAGCGTTCATAGCGGTCCCAGCTCCTACAATGAGCAGTTCTTC	CSVHSGPSSYNEQFF
TRBV21-1	.	TRBJ2-7	.	TGTGCCAGCAGCAAATTTAGGAGACACCTTCTCTACGAGCAGTACTTC	CASSKFRRHLLYEQYF
TRBV27	.	TRBJ2-2	.	TGTGCCAGCAGTTTAAGGGGGATCCAGTTGGCCGGGGAGCTGTTTTTT	CASSLRGIQLAGELFF
TRBV5-8	.	TRBJ2-5	TRBD1	TGTGCCAGCAGCTTGGCGGGACAGGGGTCAAAGACCCAGTACTTC	CASSLAGQGSKTQYF
TRBV6-6	.	TRBJ1-1	TRBD1	TGTGCCAGCAGTTACCTTACAGGGGTTGGGACTGAAGCTTTCTTT	CASSYLTGVGTEAFF
TRBV13	.	TRBJ1-5	TRBD1	TGTGCCAGCAGCTTAGCCCGGGGGACAGGAAATCAGCCCCAGCATTTT	CASSLARGTGNQPQHF
TRBV1	.	TRBJ2-4	.	TGCACCAGCAGCCAAGATGGCGTCGGCAAAAACATTCAGTACTTC	CTSSQDGVGKNIQYF
TRBV6-5	.	TRBJ1-2	.	TGTGCCAGCAGCCCACAGTTCGACCGGAATGGCTACACCTTC	CASSPQFDRNGYTF
TRBV30	.	TRBJ2-1	.	TGTGCCTGGAGTGTTATCGGTCCTCGACTCAATGAGCAGTTCTTC	CAWSVIGPRLNEQFF
TRBV6-5	.	TRBJ1-2	.	TGTGCCAGCAGTTACCGTGATGGCTACACCTTC	CASSYRDGYTF
TRBV18	.	TRBJ1-1	.	TGTGCCAGCTCACCACCTGTCCGCGCGAACGACGCTTTCTTT	CASSPPVRANDAFF
TRBV6-6	.	TRBJ2-2	.	TGTGCCACCACCCTTGTGGCGGGTTACACCGGGGAGCTGTTTTTT	CATTLVAGYTGELFF
TRBV28	.	TRBJ2-1	.	TGTGCCAGCAGTTCCTACAATGAGCAGTTCTTC	CASSSYNEQFF
TRBV7-2	few	TRBJ2-3	.	TGTGCCAGCAGCTTAGTAGCTAGCGGCACAGATACGCAGTATTTT	CASSLVASGTDTQYF
TRBV6-5	.	TRBJ1-1	.	TGTGCCAGCAGTTTACGCGGGGGAGGTACTGAAGCTTTCTTT	CASSLRGGGTEAFF
TRBV6-5	once	TRBJ2-7	.	TGTGCCGCCTCGGGCGGCTACGAGCAGTACTTC	CAASGGYEQYF
TRBV27	.	TRBJ2-7	TRBD2	TGTGCCAGCAGACCGGGGACTAGCGGGATGGGGAGGCAGTACTTC	CASRPGTSGMGRQYF
TRBV11-3	.	TRBJ2-2	TRBD2	TGTGCCAGCAGCCCCGGGACTAGCGGTTCGAACACCGGGGAGCTGTTTTTT	CASSPGTSGSNTGELFF
TRBV28	.	TRBJ2-5	TRBD2	TGTGCCAGCAGTATAATGACGACTAGCGGGTCCGTAGCCCAGTACTTC	CASSIMTTSGSVAQYF
TRBV5-1	.	TRBJ2-3	.	TGCGCCAGCAGCTTGGGGGGAGTCTCAGATACGCAGTATTTT	CASSLGGVSDTQYF
TRBV2	.	TRBJ2-7	TRBD1	TGTGCCGGGCGGACAGGCCTGCCCTACGAGCAGTACTTC	CAGRTGLPYEQYF
TRBV5-1	.	TRBJ2-6	TRBD1	TGCGCCAGCAGCTTGGGACAGGGCTCGCGTGGAGGGGCCAACGTCCTGACTTTC	CASSLGQGSRGGANVLTF
TRBV5-1	.	TRBJ1-6	.	TGCGCCAGCAGCCGAAATCAGGGGAATTCACCCCTCCACTTT	CASSRNQGNSPLHF
TRBV19	.	TRBJ2-7	.	TGTGCCAGTAGTATAGAAGGAGGGACTGCGCATTTCTCCTACGAGCAGTACTTC	CASSIEGGTAHFSYEQYF
TRBV19	once	TRBJ2-7	TRBD1	TGTGCCAGTAGCCCCCGACAGGGCTCCTACGAGCAGTACTTC	CASSPRQGSYEQYF
TRBV19	.	TRBJ2-2	.	TGTGCCAGTAGTTCCCGAACACCCGGGGAGCTGTTTTTT	CASSSRTPGELFF
TRBV28	.	TRBJ1-1	.	TGTGCCAGCAGTCGGAACACTGAAGCTTTCTTT	CASSRNTEAFF
TRBV7-9	.	TRBJ2-2	.	TGTGCCAGCAGCCAAAATTCCGTTACCGGGGAGCTGTTTTTT	CASSQNSVTGELFF
TRBV2	few	TRBJ2-2	.	TGTGCCAGCAGATCCCCCTCCTTCGCCGGGGAGCTGTTTTTT	CASRSPSFAGELFF
TRBV6-5	.	TRBJ1-1	.	TGTGCCAGCAGTTACCAGGGGCGGGCTTTCTTT	CASSYQGRAFF
TRBV6-5	.	TRBJ2-7	TRBD1	TGTGCCAGCAGTACTGGACAGGGTACTTACGAGCAGTACTTC	CASSTGQGTYEQYF
TRBV7-2	.	TRBJ2-1	TRBD1	TGTGCCAGCAGCTTAGCGGGGACAGGGAACAATGAGCAGTTCTTC	CASSLAGTGNNEQFF
TRBV18	once	TRBJ2-5	.	TGTGCCAGCTCACCTGGGAAAGAGACCCAGTACTTC	CASSPGKETQYF
TRBV2	.	TRBJ2-7	.	TGTGCCAGCAGCCCCCGGACCTCGAACTACGAGCAGTACTTC	CASSPRTSNYEQYF
TRBV10-3	few	TRBJ2-7	.	TGTGCCATCAGTGAGGCCCGATACGAGCAGTACTTC	CAISEARYEQYF
TRBV29-1	.	TRBJ2-7	.	TGCAGCGCCCGTAGGGGAGGGGACAGATCCTACGAGCAGTACTTC	CSARRGGDRSYEQYF
TRBV6-4	.	TRBJ2-4	.	TGTGCCAGCAGTGAACCCCTGGTCGCCAAAAACATTCAGTACTTC	CASSEPLVAKNIQYF
TRBV19	.	TRBJ1-2	.	TGTGCCAGTAGTACTTCGACAGCTAACTATGGCTACACCTTC	CASSTSTANYGYTF
TRBV10-1	.	TRBJ2-1	TRBD2	TGCGCCAGCAGTGATTCCCCTGGGCCGCCGGGGGGGAATGAGCAGTTCTTC	CASSDSPGPPGGNEQFF
TRBV11-2	.	TRBJ2-1	.	TGTGCCAGCAGCTTAGAGAACAGTGGCGAGCAGTTCTTC	CASSLENSGEQFF
TRBV6-1	.	TRBJ1-5	TRBD1	TGTGCCAGCAGTCCTGGGACAGGAGGGCAGCCCCAGCATTTT	CASSPGTGGQPQHF
TRBV5-4	once	TRBJ2-2	.	TGTGCCAGCAGCTTGGGGGCTGGGCCAGGTACCGGGGAGCTGTTTTTT	CASSLGAGPGTGELFF
TRBV9	once	TRBJ2-1	.	TGTGCCAGCAGCGTAGCCCCGACAGGTTTGTATACCTCGTACGCCTACAATGAGCAGTTCTTC	CASSVAPTGLYTSYAYNEQFF
TRBV28	.	TRBJ1-5	.	TGTGCCAGCAGTTCCACGACCGAGTTTTGGGATCCCCAGCATTTT	CASSSTTEFWDPQHF
TRBV29-1	.	TRBJ2-7	TRBD1	TGCAGCGCAGTGGGGGACAGCGCCTACGAGCAGTACTTC	CSAVGDSAYEQYF